A single sample is the source of the 31 T cell receptor beta chains below, sequenced in a study of patients and donors after allogeneic stem cell transplantation (dated by TCRdb to about 2020). Library creation used RT-PCR. Sequencing relied on a NextSeq 550. TCRdb reanalyzed the raw reads on its own, using fastp at Q25 for trimming and MiXCR for clone calling, and kept in-frame beta chains. Rows with a matching CDR3 protein are joined into one entry that keeps the most common DNA and genes. The sample table records approximately 150,000 distinct CDR3 sequences; about two fifths of these occur just once. About 50% of the sample is held by the ten biggest clonotypes. Source material: blood, either unsorted or a sorted T cell fraction (not recorded which). These receptors came from a human donor who was either an allogeneic HSCT recipient or a stem cell or donor lymphocyte infusion donor (not recorded which). It is not recorded whose cells these are; they may come from a transplant donor.

The V gene is TRBV3-1, the J gene TRBJ1-6; no clear D. The CDR3 totals 12 residues. Germline lookup yields CDR1 LGHDT and CDR2 YNNKEL (reference sequence). The V gene lost 4 bases and the J gene lost 13 bases, with 11 bases spanning the gap. CDR3 bases: TGTGCCAGCAGCCCCGAGGGAGCGCCCCTCCACTTT. Protein product: CASSPEGAPLHF.

This clonotype appeared many times. The chain uses TRBV27 and TRBJ1-5; perhaps TRBD1 as D (6 bases). This CDR3 region has 13 residues. Between the trimmed V and J ends, which lost 5 bases and 7 bases, there was a span of 12 bases. The germline V gene has CDR1 MNHEY and CDR2 SMNVEV (reference sequence). In DNA, the CDR3 is TGTGCCAGCAGTCTACAGGGCGGGCAGCCCCAGCATTTT. Amino acids: CASSLQGGQPQHF.

This chain links TRBV6-4 with TRBJ2-1; D is perhaps TRBD1 (6 bases). The germline CDR1 and CDR2 sequences are MRHNA and SNTAGT. There are 16 residues in the CDR3. V was cut by 8 bases and J by 7 bases, with 24 bases left in between. CDR3 sequence (DNA): TGTGCCAGCTGTGGACAGCTGCGGGTTAAGGGTAATGAGCAGTTCTTC. This codes for CASCGQLRVKGNEQFF.

Turning to this clonotype: A much larger clone differs by one base, so this may be a read error. It is likely a read error, because the conserved phenylalanine at the end of the CDR3 is missing. This rearrangement joins TRBV7-3 to TRBJ2-3; D is possibly TRBD1 (5 bases). CDR3 size: 14 residues. V gave up 4 bases and J gave up 0 bases, with 8 bases separating them. The germline gives CDR1 SGHTA, CDR2 FQGTGA. CDR3 nucleotides: TGTGCCAGCAGCTCCGGACATAGCACAGATACGCAGTATTCT. This codes for CASSSGHSTDTQYS.

This clonotype occurred a few times. This chain connects TRBV3-1 to TRBJ2-7, with 8 bases identical to TRBD1. CDR1 and CDR2 from the germline V gene are LGHDT and YNNKEL (reference sequence). This CDR3 is built from 16 residues. With 2 bases clipped from V and 0 bases from J, the junction kept 6 bases outside the gene matches. The CDR3 loop is CASSQWVTGGSYEQYF. Here the CDR3 DNA reads TGTGCCAGCAGCCAATGGGTCACAGGGGGCTCCTACGAGCAGTACTTC.

The chain uses TRBV6-1 and TRBJ2-4; D gene uncertain. The germline V and J ends were trimmed by 1 base and 9 bases, with 10 bases remaining between them. Germline CDR1 is MNHNS and CDR2 is SASEGT. The CDR3 consists of 13 residues. Here the CDR3 reads CASSEETDSIQYF. CDR3 DNA sequence: TGTGCCAGCAGTGAAGAAACAGATAGCATTCAGTACTTC.

J is TRBJ2-3 and V is TRBV29-1; D uncertain. The V gene lost 4 bases and the J gene lost 5 bases, with 16 bases spanning the gap. This CDR3 spans 14 amino acids. From germline, CDR1 is SQVTM and CDR2 ANQGSEA. The CDR3 spells CSVVESKDGDTQYF. CDR3 bases: TGCAGCGTTGTCGAAAGTAAAGATGGAGATACGCAGTATTTT.

This clonotype was seen more than once but under ten times. The chain is built from TRBV5-1 and TRBJ1-6, with no clear D. Trimming took 0 bases from V and 5 from J, leaving 6 bases between them. Germline-derived CDR1 and CDR2 are SGHRS and YFSETQ. There are 14 residues in the CDR3. The CDR3 sequence is CASSLGGDNSPLHF. The CDR3 DNA reads as TGCGCCAGCAGCTTGGGTGGAGATAATTCACCCCTCCACTTT.

The genes are TRBV20-1 and TRBJ1-6, with D possibly matching TRBD1 (6 bases). The CDR3 is made up of 15 amino acids. The ends were cut back, 4 bases at V and 7 bases at J, with 17 bases in the middle. CDR1 is DFQATT, CDR2 SNEGSKA, per germline (reference sequence). The CDR3 spells CSATIQGNINSPLHF. The CDR3 nucleotides read TGCAGTGCTACCATACAGGGAAATATAAATTCACCCCTCCACTTT.

This chain links TRBV12-3 or TRBV12-4 with TRBJ1-4; TRBD1 might be the D (5 bases). V was pared by 0 bases and J by 5 bases, with 13 bases between. The CDR3 is 16 amino acids. CDR3 protein: CASSLALSRENEKLFF. CDR3 sequence (DNA): TGTGCCAGCAGTTTAGCGCTATCCAGGGAGAATGAAAAACTGTTTTTT.

This clonotype was counted between two and nine times. V and J are TRBV28 and TRBJ1-5; the D gene is possibly TRBD1 (5 bases). CDR3 length: 12 residues. CDR1 and CDR2 (germline): MDHEN, SYDVKM. Trimming removed 6 bases from V and 4 bases from J, with 7 bases in between. Written as DNA, the CDR3 is TGTGCCAGCAGGGGGCGAAATCAGCCCCAGCATTTT. Translated: CASRGRNQPQHF.

This chain uses TRBV12-3 or TRBV12-4 with TRBJ2-1; 7 positions match TRBD1. This CDR3 is 15 amino acids long. Unmatched junction bases numbered 10, after V lost 7 bases and J lost 4 bases. Here the CDR3 reads CASILRDSRYNEQFF. The CDR3 coding sequence is TGTGCCAGCATCCTCCGGGACAGCCGGTACAATGAGCAGTTCTTC.

The J gene is TRBJ2-3, the V gene TRBV12-3 or TRBV12-4, with 12 bases aligning to TRBD2. V lost 5 bases and J lost 2; bases outside the gene matches: 2. The CDR3 length is 15 residues. The DNA of the CDR3 is TGTGCCAGCAGTAGGACTAGCGGGGTCACAGATACGCAGTATTTT. It is translated as CASSRTSGVTDTQYF.

The chain recombines TRBV25-1 with TRBJ1-3; D is possibly TRBD1 (6 bases). The germline V gene has CDR1 MGHDK and CDR2 SYGVNS. CDR3 size: 14 residues. V was clipped by 6 bases and J by 4 bases, with 13 bases between them. The CDR3 here is CASSPYRAGNTIYF. In DNA, the CDR3 is TGTGCCAGCAGCCCTTACAGGGCCGGAAACACCATATATTTT.

This clonotype was observed a few times. This chain connects TRBV7-9 to TRBJ2-3, with 9 bases that match TRBD1. J was trimmed by 1 base and V by 4 bases; bases with no gene match: 6. The CDR3 is 16 amino acids. Germline V CDR1 and CDR2: SEHNR, FQNEAQ (reference sequence). The chain's CDR3 is CASSSNRGLGTDTQYF. The CDR3 DNA follows: TGTGCCAGCAGCTCAAACAGGGGGCTTGGCACAGATACGCAGTATTTT.

This clonotype was seen more than once but under ten times. The CDR3 sequence: CASSQAGGLSYNEQFF. The CDR3 coding sequence is TGTGCCAGCAGCCAGGCGGGGGGGCTGTCCTACAATGAGCAGTTCTTC. The chain links TRBV3-1 to TRBJ2-1, with 9 bases that match TRBD2. The CDR3 is made up of 16 amino acids. The V segment lost 3 bases and the J segment 1 base; nucleotides outside the gene matches: 4. The germline V gene has CDR1 LGHDT and CDR2 YNNKEL (reference sequence).

J is TRBJ1-3 and V is TRBV7-6; D remains ambiguous. The germline V gene encodes CDR1 SGHVS and CDR2 FNYEAQ. The CDR3 length is 15 residues. V lost 2 bases to trimming and J lost 4 bases, with 12 bases between them. CDR3 residues: CASSLRDRLGNTIYF. CDR3 sequence (DNA): TGTGCCAGCAGCTTAAGGGATCGGCTAGGAAACACCATATATTTT.

The chain couples TRBV10-3 to TRBJ1-1, with TRBD1 identical over 8 bases. J lost 5 bases, V lost 5 bases, and 7 bases had no gene match. The CDR3 is made up of 14 amino acids. CDR1 is ENHRY, CDR2 SYGVKD, per germline. In DNA form, the CDR3 reads TGTGCCATCAGTTCGGACAGGGAGAGTACTGAAGCTTTCTTT. This gives the protein CAISSDRESTEAFF.

This chain uses TRBV9 with TRBJ2-4; 7 nucleotides line up with TRBD1. The CDR3 is made up of 16 amino acids. Germline V lookup: CDR1 SGDLS, CDR2 YYNGEE. With 4 bases clipped from V and 6 bases from J, the junction kept 13 bases outside the gene matches. The CDR3 loop is CASSPTARNRGNIQYF. The CDR3 DNA reads as TGTGCCAGCAGCCCCACAGCCCGCAACAGGGGAAACATTCAGTACTTC. The full variable domain, its missing parts supplied by reference TRBV9 and TRBJ2-4, is DSGVTQTPKHLITATGQRVTLRCSPRSGDLSVYWYQQSLDQGLQFLIQYYNGEERAKGNILERFSAQQFPDLHSELNLSSLELGDSALYFCASSPTARNRGNIQYFGAGTRLSVL.

This clonotype was detected once. The genes are TRBV5-1 and TRBJ2-1, with a tentative D call TRBD1 (5 bases). Germline values: CDR1 SGHRS, CDR2 YFSETQ. CDR3 length: 15 residues. Between the trimmed V and J ends, which lost 0 bases and 5 bases, there was a span of 12 bases. CDR3 region: CASSLGTGSDNEQFF. CDR3 bases: TGCGCCAGCAGCTTGGGAACAGGCTCGGACAATGAGCAGTTCTTC. Complete variable domain (other parts from reference TRBV5-1 and TRBJ2-1): KAGVTQTPRYLIKTRGQQVTLSCSPISGHRSVSWYQQTPGQGLQFLFEYFSETQRNKGNFPGRFSGRQFSNSRSEMNVSTLELGDSALYLCASSLGTGSDNEQFFGPGTRLTVL.

The V call is TRBV5-1, the J call TRBJ1-1; D gene uncertain. Trimming pared 3 bases from V and 3 bases from J, leaving 12 bases between. The CDR3 runs to 14 residues. Germline CDR1 is SGHRS and CDR2 is YFSETQ. The CDR3 sequence: CASSWVGLDTEAFF. The CDR3 bases are TGCGCCAGCAGCTGGGTGGGATTAGACACTGAAGCTTTCTTT. Combining the CDR3 with reference TRBV5-1 and TRBJ1-1 gives the whole variable domain KAGVTQTPRYLIKTRGQQVTLSCSPISGHRSVSWYQQTPGQGLQFLFEYFSETQRNKGNFPGRFSGRQFSNSRSEMNVSTLELGDSALYLCASSWVGLDTEAFFGQGTRLTVV.

The table lists this clonotype with a count of one. This chain uses TRBV4-2 with TRBJ2-7, with D perhaps matching TRBD1 (6 bases). V lost 4 bases and J lost 3, with 16 bases in between. Germline V gene sequence: CDR1 LGHNA, CDR2 YNFKEQ. The CDR3 runs to 15 residues. The DNA for the CDR3 is TGTGCCAGCAGCCCCATCCCATGGGACAACTACGAGCAGTACTTC. Encoded protein: CASSPIPWDNYEQYF.

This clonotype came up a few times. This chain links TRBV27 with TRBJ2-3; 7 bases match TRBD2. Germline trimming cut 7 bases from V and 0 bases from J; bases unmatched to any gene: 16. Germline CDR1 reads MNHEY; CDR2 reads SMNVEV (reference sequence). The CDR3 consists of 18 residues. CDR3 loop: CASIGARTSATSTDTQYF. CDR3 coding DNA: TGTGCCAGCATTGGCGCCCGGACTAGTGCTACCAGCACAGATACGCAGTATTTT.

The J gene is TRBJ2-7, the V gene TRBV6-5; D may be TRBD2 (5 bases). Trimming removed 5 bases from V and 0 bases from J, with 11 bases in between. Looked up from germline, CDR1 is MNHEY and CDR2 is SVGAGI. The CDR3 is made up of 14 amino acids. CDR3 in DNA: TGTGCCAGCAGTGTATCCGGGATCTCCTACGAGCAGTACTTC. This encodes CASSVSGISYEQYF.

This clonotype was seen only a few times. The rearrangement joins TRBV5-1 to TRBJ2-2; no definite D call. V was trimmed by 0 bases and J by 8 bases, leaving 14 bases between them. The CDR3 contains 15 residues. Germline V CDR1 and CDR2: SGHRS, YFSETQ. In nucleotides, the CDR3 is TGCGCCAGCAGCTTGGACGCGCCTTTGGGTGGGGAGCTGTTTTTT. Its protein product is CASSLDAPLGGELFF.

The J gene is TRBJ2-1, the V gene TRBV24-1, with TRBD2 matching over 8 bases. Germline CDR1 KGHDR, CDR2 SFDVKD. The CDR3 is 14 residues long. The junction had 7 bases not matched to a gene; V was cut back by 11 bases and J by 2 bases. This CDR3 reads CAISGGTTYNEQFF. The CDR3 coding sequence is TGTGCCATCTCGGGGGGGACCACCTACAATGAGCAGTTCTTC.

The chain combines TRBV9 with TRBJ2-7; 7 nucleotides line up with TRBD2. The germline CDR1 and CDR2 sequences are SGDLS and YYNGEE. Trimming at V came to 4 bases and at J to 4 bases, leaving 11 bases not matched to a gene. This CDR3 contains 15 residues. The DNA of the CDR3 is TGTGCCAGCAGCCCTTTTGTCCTAGCGGAATACGAGCAGTACTTC. Encoded protein: CASSPFVLAEYEQYF.

This clonotype occurred many times. The rearrangement joins TRBV12-3 or TRBV12-4 to TRBJ1-2; TRBD1 might be the D (5 bases). CDR3 length: 15 amino acids. The germline V and J ends were trimmed by 6 bases and 1 base, with 15 bases remaining between them. The CDR3 region has the DNA TGTGCCAGCAGCCCCAGACAGAGCCTTAACTATGGCTACACCTTC. Residues: CASSPRQSLNYGYTF.

This rearrangement joins TRBV28 to TRBJ2-7; D not resolved. This CDR3 is built from 14 residues. Trimming took off 2 bases at V and 5 bases at J, with 13 bases between the two ends. From germline, CDR1 is MDHEN and CDR2 SYDVKM. CDR3 DNA sequence: TGTGCCAGCAGTTTAACCAACGGGCCGGACGAGCAGTACGTC. It encodes CASSLTNGPDEQYV.

This clonotype was recorded once. The rearrangement uses TRBV6-2 or TRBV6-3 and TRBJ2-7; 7 bases map to TRBD1. The junction had 10 bases not matched to a gene; V was cut back by 2 bases and J by 0 bases. The V gene's germline CDR1 is MNHEY and CDR2 SVGEGT. The CDR3 loop spans 17 amino acids. The DNA of the CDR3 is TGTGCCAGCAGTTACAAAGGCGTGGCAGGGGGCTCCTACGAGCAGTACTTC. Translation: CASSYKGVAGGSYEQYF.

The gene calls are TRBV5-1 and TRBJ1-4; no clear D gene. V lost 0 bases to trimming and J lost 8 bases, with 5 bases between them. The CDR3 is 12 residues long. Germline V gene lookup returns CDR1 SGHRS and CDR2 YFSETQ. CDR3 sequence (DNA): TGCGCCAGCAGCTTGGCCGGGGAAAAACTGTTTTTT. Translation: CASSLAGEKLFF.